The 21 T cell receptor beta chains below all came from one sample that was sequenced in a study of beta chain features in type 1 diabetes. Expressed TCRB transcripts were sequenced because the isolated RNA had all been reverse transcribed beforehand. TCRdb keeps only in-frame clones here, not all; method: immunoSEQ multiplex PCR. The top ten clones hold more than 0.9% of a sample with about 290,000 clones, around 7.3% of them seen once. What was sequenced was central memory CD4+ T cells from blood. The receptors derive from a woman between 18 and 29 years old in good health.

This chain uses TRBV27 with TRBJ2-7; tentative D call: TRBD1 (6 bases). CDR3 length equals 12 residues. V lost 4 bases and J lost 9, with 13 bases in between. The germline CDR1 and CDR2 sequences are MNHEY and SMNVEV (reference sequence). CDR3 loop: CASSSTGMRQYF. CDR3 DNA: TGTGCCAGCAGTTCAACAGGGATGCGGCAGTACTTC.

The chain combines TRBV5-1 with TRBJ2-2; D remains ambiguous. The V end was cut by 3 bases, the J end by 0 bases, with 9 bases between. There are 15 residues in the CDR3. The germline V gene has CDR1 SGHRS and CDR2 YFSETQ. The CDR3 sequence is CASSSLTSNTGELFF. Here the CDR3 DNA reads TGCGCCAGCAGCTCCCTCACATCGAACACCGGGGAGCTGTTTTTT.

This clone appeared many times. The chain combines TRBV13 with TRBJ2-1; unclear D gene. Germline CDR1 and CDR2: PRHDT and FYEKMQ (reference sequence). V was trimmed by 5 bases and J by 5 bases, leaving 16 bases between them. CDR3 length: 15 residues. The CDR3 coding sequence is TGTGCCAGCAGCCTATGGGCCCCCTGGGACAATGAGCAGTTCTTC. It codes for CASSLWAPWDNEQFF.

This rearrangement joins TRBV27 to TRBJ2-7, with D perhaps being TRBD1 or TRBD2 (5 bases each). Trimming removed 6 bases from V and 3 bases from J, with 12 bases in between. Germline V gene sequence: CDR1 MNHEY, CDR2 SMNVEV (reference sequence). CDR3 size: 13 residues. CDR3: CASRRGAFYEQYF. CDR3 bases: TGTGCCAGCAGACGGGGCGCGTTCTACGAGCAGTACTTC.

There are a few counts of this clone. The chain combines TRBV28 with TRBJ2-7; D perhaps matches TRBD2 (6 bases). Trimming took 6 bases from V and 7 from J, leaving 19 bases between them. The CDR3 sequence is 14 residues long. The V gene's germline CDR1 is MDHEN and CDR2 SYDVKM. The CDR3 DNA reads as TGTGCCAGCAGCCCGCATTTGGGGGGTCGAGAGCAGTACGTC. Translation gives CASSPHLGGREQYV.

The chain uses TRBV5-8 and TRBJ1-5, with D possibly being TRBD1 (5 bases). Trimming took off 0 bases at V and 4 bases at J, with 11 bases between the two ends. Germline CDR1 SGHTS, CDR2 YDEGEE. The CDR3 runs to 15 residues. The CDR3 coding sequence is TGTGCCAGCAGCTTGGGGGGCCGGGGAAATCAGCCCCAGCATTTT. It codes for CASSLGGRGNQPQHF.

The V call is TRBV29-1, the J call TRBJ2-7, with D possibly matching TRBD2 (5 bases). Trimming left V 3 bases short and J 0 bases short, with 9 bases between. This CDR3 has 13 residues. Per the germline V gene, CDR1 is SQVTM and CDR2 is ANQGSEA. The CDR3 loop reads CSVDRGDSYEQYF. The CDR3 nucleotides read TGCAGCGTTGATCGGGGAGACTCCTACGAGCAGTACTTC.

V usage is TRBV27 and J usage is TRBJ2-4; D is ambiguous. The germline CDR1 and CDR2 sequences are MNHEY and SMNVEV (reference sequence). The CDR3 runs 14 residues. V was clipped by 6 bases and J by 2 bases, with 11 bases between them. The DNA for the CDR3 is TGTGCCAGCAGCTTCGGTGGGTCCAAAAACATTCAGTACTTC. Protein sequence: CASSFGGSKNIQYF.

V usage is TRBV11-1 and J usage is TRBJ2-5; D unclear. This CDR3 is 15 amino acids long. Between the trimmed V and J ends, which lost 5 bases and 4 bases, there was a span of 17 bases. Germline V gene lookup returns CDR1 SGHAT and CDR2 FQDESV (reference sequence). The CDR3 DNA is TGTGCCAGCAGCCCTGCCGGGCGCTCGGGAGAGACCCAGTACTTC. It codes for CASSPAGRSGETQYF.

This clone has a handful of counts. At one end the junction does not follow the germline gene, possibly because of a read error. The rearrangement uses TRBV5-4 and TRBJ2-1; D call uncertain. CDR1 and CDR2 from the germline V gene are SGHNT and YYREEE (reference sequence). The CDR3 runs to 12 residues. The DNA of the CDR3 is TGCGCCAGCAGCCTTCTGGGCCATGAGCAGTTCTTC. Encoded protein: CASSLLGHEQFF.

The gene calls are TRBV29-1 and TRBJ2-6, with a weak D call TRBD1 (6 bases). Trimming removed 5 bases at V and 0 bases at J, with 11 bases between. This CDR3 is 15 amino acids long. Germline V gives CDR1 SQVTM, CDR2 ANQGSEA. In DNA form, the CDR3 reads TGCAGCGTTTGCCCGGACAGCTCTGGGGCCAACGTCCTGACTTTC. Translation: CSVCPDSSGANVLTF.

This clone has just a few counts. This chain links TRBV7-9 with TRBJ1-2, with 8 positions matching TRBD1. The germline V gene encodes CDR1 SEHNR and CDR2 FQNEAQ (reference sequence). The CDR3 totals 16 residues. V lost 0 bases, J lost 2 bases, and 5 bases stayed unmatched. As DNA, the CDR3 is TGTGCCAGCAGCTTAGCAGGGACAGGCGCGAACTATGGCTACACCTTC. Its translation: CASSLAGTGANYGYTF.

The rearrangement uses TRBV6-6 and TRBJ2-5; 8 bases align to TRBD2. CDR1 is MNHNY and CDR2 is SVGAGI in the germline V gene (reference sequence). The CDR3 sequence is 15 residues long. J gave up 1 base and V 5 bases, and 6 bases lay outside the gene matches. The CDR3: CASSRAGAGQETQYF. The CDR3 bases are TGTGCCAGCAGTCGAGCGGGGGCAGGCCAAGAGACCCAGTACTTC.

The chain carries TRBV6-1 and TRBJ2-1, with 13 bases aligning to TRBD2. V shed 8 bases and J 9 bases; nucleotides not matched to a gene: 7. Looked up from germline, CDR1 is MNHNS and CDR2 is SASEGT. This CDR3 is built from 14 residues. CDR3 nucleotides: TGTGCCAGCTGTGGGACTAGCGGGACGGGTGAGCAGTTCTTC. As protein: CASCGTSGTGEQFF.

This chain uses TRBV29-1 with TRBJ2-5; D may correspond to TRBD1 or TRBD2 (5 bases each). This CDR3 contains 12 residues. CDR1 SQVTM and CDR2 ANQGSEA come from the germline V gene. The V and J ends lost 6 bases and 5 bases respectively, with 13 bases between them. CDR3 sequence: CSVRGGEETQYF. The CDR3, as DNA: TGCAGCGTGAGGGGCGGTGAGGAGACCCAGTACTTC.

This clone turned up a few times. The chain is built from TRBV2 and TRBJ1-5; D gene unclear. The V gene lost 5 bases and the J gene lost 2 bases, with 13 bases spanning the gap. The CDR3 runs to 15 residues. Germline CDR1 reads SNHLY; CDR2 reads FYNNEI. The CDR3 here is CASSMEDGGNQPQHF. DNA for the CDR3: TGTGCCAGCAGTATGGAGGATGGTGGCAATCAGCCCCAGCATTTT.

J is TRBJ1-4 and V is TRBV4-2; tentative D call: TRBD1 (6 bases). V lost 4 bases, J lost 5 bases, and 17 bases lay in between. The CDR3 is made up of 16 amino acids. The germline V gene encodes CDR1 LGHNA and CDR2 YNFKEQ. The CDR3 is CASSLMPGAENEKLFF. The CDR3 DNA follows: TGTGCCAGCAGCCTAATGCCAGGGGCTGAAAATGAAAAACTGTTTTTT.

V gene TRBV11-2 combines with J gene TRBJ2-5; 10 nucleotides agree with TRBD2. This CDR3 contains 15 residues. The V and J ends lost 5 bases and 5 bases, in that order; junction bases with no gene match: 8. The V gene's germline CDR1 is SGHAT and CDR2 FQNNGV. The CDR3 nucleotides read TGTGCCAGCAGCCCCGGGACTAGCGCTAGGGAGACCCAGTACTTC. Its translation is CASSPGTSARETQYF.

This clone was observed a few times. Here the CDR3 reads CASSIGHINQPQHF. The CDR3, as DNA: TGTGCCAGTAGTATAGGACACATCAATCAGCCCCAGCATTTT. V gene TRBV19 combines with J gene TRBJ1-5; unclear D gene. This CDR3 region has 14 residues. Germline CDR1 LNHDA, CDR2 SQIVND (reference sequence). Between the trimmed V and J ends, which lost 1 base and 3 bases, there was a span of 7 bases.

V usage is TRBV6-6 and J usage is TRBJ2-2; tentatively, D is TRBD1 (6 bases). Trimming stripped 7 bases from V and 1 base from J, with 13 bases between. Germline CDR1 MNHNY, CDR2 SVGAGI (reference sequence). The CDR3 contains 15 residues. CDR3 sequence reads: CASTGVTGNTGELFF. For the CDR3, the DNA is TGTGCCAGCACAGGCGTGACAGGGAACACCGGGGAGCTGTTTTTT.

As to this clone: Just one base apart from a much larger clone, this may be a read error. Other DNA sequences of this sample code for an identical CDR3. This rearrangement joins TRBV7-3 to TRBJ2-1; a weak D match, TRBD2 (6 bases). The CDR3 contains 16 residues. The ends were cut back, 6 bases at V and 0 bases at J, with 15 bases in the middle. Germline V lookup: CDR1 SGHTA, CDR2 FQGTGA. This CDR3 is CASSSHSGHSYNEQFF. The CDR3 DNA reads as TGTGCCAGCAGTTCTCATAGCGGACACTCCTACAATGAGCAGTTCTTC.